One sample yielded the 29 T cell receptor beta chains listed below, sequenced in a study of T cell changes during pregnancy in multiple sclerosis. The table came from immunoSEQ multiplex PCR; TCRdb's copy has only in-frame clones and leaves some out. The sample lists about 75,000 clones, approximately 93% occurring once. The material sequenced was CD4+ T cells from peripheral blood mononuclear cells, taken after pregnancy. These receptors were taken from a female donor with multiple sclerosis, enrolled in a pregnancy study.

The CDR3 coding sequence is TGTGCCAGCTCACCTGACAGTTCCTACGAGCAGTACTTC. This translates into CASSPDSSYEQYF. The chain recombines TRBV18 with TRBJ2-7; weak D call: TRBD1 (5 bases). Germline V lookup: CDR1 KGHSH, CDR2 LQKENI. V lost 3 bases and J 1 base, leaving 7 bases between the germline ends. The CDR3 loop spans 13 amino acids.

This clone was seen a single time. The V and J genes are TRBV11-2 and TRBJ2-7; 14 bases map to TRBD2. This CDR3 has 14 residues. Germline trimming cut 4 bases from V and 10 bases from J; bases unmatched to any gene: 6. Per the germline V gene, CDR1 is SGHAT and CDR2 is FQNNGV. CDR3 protein: CASSSTSGRAGQYF. Written as DNA, the CDR3 is TGTGCCAGCAGCTCGACTAGCGGGAGGGCGGGACAGTACTTC.

V usage is TRBV2 and J usage is TRBJ2-7, with 12 bases fitting TRBD2. This CDR3 comprises 15 residues. Trimming at V came to 9 bases and at J to 4 bases, leaving 10 bases not matched to a gene. Germline V gene sequence: CDR1 SNHLY, CDR2 FYNNEI. The CDR3 nucleotides read TGTGCCAGTAACCGACTAGCGGGAGCCTCTTACGAGCAGTACTTC. Its protein is CASNRLAGASYEQYF. Drawing the rest from reference TRBV2 and TRBJ2-7, the complete variable domain is EPEVTQTPSHQVTQMGQEVILRCVPISNHLYFYWYRQILGQKVEFLVSFYNNEISEKSEIFDDQFSVERPDGSNFTLKIRSTKLEDSAMYFCASNRLAGASYEQYFGPGTRLTVT.

With respect to this clone: At the DNA level, this CDR3 is encoded by other sequences in the same sample as well. V usage is TRBV29-1 and J usage is TRBJ2-5; 9 nucleotides align to TRBD1. This CDR3 spans 15 amino acids. V trimming: 7 bases; J trimming: 1 base; junction bases outside the gene matches: 10. Per germline, CDR1 SQVTM and CDR2 ANQGSEA. The CDR3 protein is CSANTGGSRQETQYF. The CDR3 DNA follows: TGCAGCGCAAATACAGGGGGCAGCCGCCAAGAGACCCAGTACTTC.

This chain connects TRBV9 to TRBJ1-1; D is unclear. V lost 0 bases and J 1 base, leaving 7 bases between the germline ends. Germline V lookup: CDR1 SGDLS, CDR2 YYNGEE. This CDR3 is 14 amino acids long. The CDR3 sequence: CASSVVQENTEAFF. The CDR3 DNA follows: TGTGCCAGCAGCGTAGTTCAGGAGAACACTGAAGCTTTCTTT.

This chain connects TRBV6-4 to TRBJ1-2; 7 bases agree with TRBD1. The ends lost 2 bases at V and 4 bases at J; junction bases unmatched: 7. This CDR3 is built from 15 residues. The germline CDR1 and CDR2 sequences are MRHNA and SNTAGT. The chain's CDR3 is CASSDGSGGSYGYTF. The CDR3 DNA follows: TGTGCCAGCAGTGACGGTTCAGGGGGTAGCTATGGCTACACCTTC.

The rearrangement uses TRBV5-1 and TRBJ2-7; the match to TRBD2 covers 14 bases. Trimming removed 6 bases from V and 1 base from J; junction bases left unmatched: 6. CDR3 size: 16 residues. Germline V gene lookup returns CDR1 SGHRS and CDR2 YFSETQ. The DNA of the CDR3 is TGCGCCAGCAACCCAGGACTAGCGGGAGGTTCCTACGAGCAGTACTTC. Its protein is CASNPGLAGGSYEQYF.

The chain is built from TRBV7-8 and TRBJ2-2, with a possible D match to TRBD2 (5 bases). V lost 5 bases and J lost 2, with 12 bases in between. Germline V gene lookup returns CDR1 SGHVS and CDR2 FQNEAQ. The CDR3 contains 15 residues. In DNA form, the CDR3 reads TGTGCCAGCAGCCCACGGACTTCTAACACCGGGGAGCTGTTTTTT. Translation: CASSPRTSNTGELFF.

This clone was observed once. The CDR3 DNA follows: TGTGCCAGCAGCCTCGGACAGTTGTCCTACAATGAGCAGTTCTTC. Protein product: CASSLGQLSYNEQFF. The rearrangement links TRBV6-5 to TRBJ2-1; D perhaps matches TRBD1 (6 bases). The germline V gene has CDR1 MNHEY and CDR2 SVGAGI. V was clipped by 6 bases and J by 1 base, with 13 bases between them. The CDR3 runs 15 residues.

This CDR3 is CASSPPGDTGELFF. Written as DNA, the CDR3 is TGTGCCAGCTCACCACCAGGGGACACCGGGGAGCTGTTTTTT. This sequence joins TRBV18 and TRBJ2-2; D may be TRBD1 (5 bases). Trimming took off 0 bases at V and 3 bases at J, with 5 bases between the two ends. The germline CDR1 and CDR2 sequences are KGHSH and LQKENI. The CDR3 spans 14 residues.

The chain combines TRBV19 with TRBJ1-1, with unresolved D. This CDR3 is built from 12 residues. Trimming removed 3 bases from V and 6 bases from J, with 8 bases in between. Germline CDR1 and CDR2: LNHDA and SQIVND (reference sequence). The CDR3 loop reads CASSILRSEAFF. The CDR3 DNA reads as TGTGCCAGTAGTATCCTGCGGTCTGAAGCTTTCTTT.

The chain links TRBV5-6 to TRBJ1-2; 8 nucleotides line up with TRBD1. This CDR3 spans 13 amino acids. Germline V lookup: CDR1 SGHDT, CDR2 YYEEEE. V gave up 1 base and J gave up 9 bases; unmatched junction bases: 5. The CDR3 region is CASSLQQGVSYTF. The CDR3 region has the DNA TGTGCCAGCAGCTTGCAACAGGGGGTCAGCTACACCTTC.

In DNA, the CDR3 is TGTGCCAGCAGTCCAGGGGCCGGCTATGGCTACACCTTC. Protein: CASSPGAGYGYTF. This chain connects TRBV6-1 to TRBJ1-2; D possibly corresponds to TRBD1 (6 bases). The ends were cut back, 5 bases at V and 4 bases at J, with 11 bases in the middle. Germline V gives CDR1 MNHNS, CDR2 SASEGT. This CDR3 has 13 residues.

The chain has TRBV27 and TRBJ1-1, with 10 bases that match TRBD1. Germline V gives CDR1 MNHEY, CDR2 SMNVEV (reference sequence). CDR3 length: 15 amino acids. Unmatched junction bases numbered 6, after V lost 3 bases and J lost 5 bases. The chain's CDR3 is CASSLGDRGETEAFF. The CDR3 coding sequence is TGTGCCAGCAGTTTGGGGGACAGGGGTGAGACTGAAGCTTTCTTT.

As regards this clone: Compared with germline, one end of the junction differs, possibly owing to a read error. V gene TRBV7-7 combines with J gene TRBJ2-5; TRBD2 matches 11 bases. Germline V gives CDR1 SSHAT, CDR2 FNYEAQ (reference sequence). This CDR3 region has 16 residues. The chain's CDR3 is CASSLAPGLAGQTQYF. The CDR3 DNA is TGTGCTAGCAGCTTAGCCCCTGGACTAGCGGGCCAGACCCAGTACTTC.

The chain is built from TRBV19 and TRBJ1-2; 7 nucleotides align to TRBD1. CDR1 is LNHDA and CDR2 is SQIVND in the germline V gene (reference sequence). This CDR3 comprises 18 residues. V shed 4 bases, J shed 3 bases, and the junction held 17 bases outside the gene matches. CDR3 residues: CASSSRTLLQGRHYGYTF. CDR3 DNA: TGTGCCAGTAGTAGCCGAACCTTACTACAGGGGCGCCACTATGGCTACACCTTC.

The chain is built from TRBV6-6 and TRBJ2-3, with D possibly being TRBD2 (5 bases). Per the germline V gene, CDR1 is MNHNY and CDR2 is SVGAGI (reference sequence). The CDR3 is 14 amino acids. The V end was cut by 5 bases, the J end by 0 bases, with 9 bases between. The CDR3 loop reads CASSTRTSTDTQYF. The DNA for the CDR3 is TGTGCCAGCAGTACACGGACTAGCACAGATACGCAGTATTTT.

The chain is built from TRBV6-6 and TRBJ1-5; D not resolved. The V gene's germline CDR1 is MNHNY and CDR2 SVGAGI (reference sequence). The CDR3 has 13 amino acids. The V end lost 0 bases, the J end lost 5 bases, and 5 bases lay between the germline ends. DNA for the CDR3: TGTGCCAGCAGTTACTCGGCTGATCAGCCCCAGCATTTT. Residues: CASSYSADQPQHF.

The V and J genes are TRBV2 and TRBJ2-1; weak D call: TRBD2 (5 bases). The germline V and J ends were trimmed by 7 bases and 0 bases, with 22 bases remaining between them. The CDR3 length is 18 residues. CDR1 and CDR2 (germline): SNHLY, FYNNEI. The CDR3 region is CASTEAHEGVYSYNEQFF. The CDR3 coding sequence is TGTGCCAGCACCGAAGCCCACGAGGGAGTTTACTCCTACAATGAGCAGTTCTTC.

The genes are TRBV18 and TRBJ2-1; 11 bases align to TRBD2. CDR3 length: 15 amino acids. The germline V gene has CDR1 KGHSH and CDR2 LQKENI. V was pared by 1 base and J by 5 bases, with 1 base of the junction left unmatched. CDR3 protein: CASSPLAGGNNEQFF. CDR3 sequence (DNA): TGTGCCAGCTCACCACTAGCGGGAGGGAACAATGAGCAGTTCTTC.

This chain connects TRBV29-1 to TRBJ2-3; possibly TRBD2 for D (6 bases). The CDR3 runs 15 residues. The germline V and J ends were trimmed by 6 bases and 0 bases, with 16 bases remaining between them. Looked up from germline, CDR1 is SQVTM and CDR2 is ANQGSEA. The CDR3 DNA reads as TGCAGCGTGAGGTCTTCCGGGACTAGCACAGATACGCAGTATTTT. Translated, it gives CSVRSSGTSTDTQYF.

The rearrangement links TRBV6-6 to TRBJ2-7; 7 nucleotides match TRBD2. The V segment lost 2 bases and the J segment 0 bases; nucleotides outside the gene matches: 7. CDR1 and CDR2 (germline): MNHNY, SVGAGI (reference sequence). This CDR3 comprises 16 residues. CDR3 DNA: TGTGCCAGCAGTTACAGTCGGCGGGAGATCTCCTACGAGCAGTACTTC. It encodes CASSYSRREISYEQYF.

The chain employs TRBV20-1 and TRBJ2-4, with 8 bases fitting TRBD2. There are 11 residues in the CDR3. Per the germline V gene, CDR1 is DFQATT and CDR2 is SNEGSKA (reference sequence). The V segment lost 4 bases and the J segment 15 bases; nucleotides outside the gene matches: 8. Here the CDR3 reads CSAKAGAPVYF. The DNA of the CDR3 is TGCAGTGCTAAAGCGGGAGCCCCTGTGTACTTC.

In this sample, this clone turned up once. CDR3 in amino acids: CASSDLSGSTDTQYF. CDR3 nucleotide sequence: TGTGCCAGTAGTGACCTTAGCGGGAGCACAGATACGCAGTATTTT. The chain uses TRBV19 and TRBJ2-3; 7 bases map to TRBD2. The CDR3 has 15 amino acids. Germline V gene lookup returns CDR1 LNHDA and CDR2 SQIVND (reference sequence). V was clipped by 5 bases and J by 0 bases; unmatched bases: 5.

The chain has TRBV9 and TRBJ2-5; D is ambiguous. Trimming removed 4 bases at V and 4 bases at J, with 11 bases between. Germline-derived CDR1 and CDR2 are SGDLS and YYNGEE. The CDR3 consists of 13 residues. DNA of the CDR3: TGTGCCAGCAGCTCGCACCACAGAGAGACCCAGTACTTC. This encodes CASSSHHRETQYF.

The gene calls are TRBV28 and TRBJ2-3; TRBD1 aligns across 8 bases. After removal of 3 bases from V and 3 bases from J, the junction contained 11 bases not matched to a gene. Germline V gives CDR1 MDHEN, CDR2 SYDVKM. The CDR3 has 17 residues. CDR3 loop: CASSLVQGAVGTDTQYF. In DNA, the CDR3 is TGTGCCAGCAGTTTGGTGCAGGGGGCGGTTGGGACAGATACGCAGTATTTT. The full variable domain, rest sourced from reference TRBV28 and TRBJ2-3, is DVKVTQSSRYLVKRTGEKVFLECVQDMDHENMFWYRQDPGLGLRLIYFSYDVKMKEKGDIPEGYSVSREKKERFSLILESASTNQTSMYLCASSLVQGAVGTDTQYFGPGTRLTVL.

The chain joins TRBV5-1 to TRBJ2-3; D is perhaps TRBD1 (6 bases). This CDR3 region has 15 residues. Trimming took off 7 bases at V and 5 bases at J, with 20 bases between the two ends. From germline, CDR1 is SGHRS and CDR2 YFSETQ. CDR3 in amino acids: CASRRVGQGKDTQYF. CDR3 bases: TGCGCCAGCCGCCGGGTGGGTCAGGGGAAAGATACGCAGTATTTT.

This chain links TRBV28 with TRBJ2-7; TRBD1 is a possible D gene (6 bases). This CDR3 has 11 amino acids. Trimming left V 1 base short and J 13 bases short, with 11 bases between. Germline V gene lookup returns CDR1 MDHEN and CDR2 SYDVKM. The CDR3 bases are TGTGCCAGCAGTTTATCAGGGGTGGCCTACTTC. As protein: CASSLSGVAYF.

The rearrangement uses TRBV28 and TRBJ1-2, with 9 bases aligning to TRBD1. The germline V gene has CDR1 MDHEN and CDR2 SYDVKM. This CDR3 contains 14 residues. V was clipped by 5 bases and J by 3 bases; unmatched bases: 4. CDR3 nucleotides: TGTGCCAGCAGTAAGGACAGGGGAGACTATGGCTACACCTTC. Amino acid sequence: CASSKDRGDYGYTF.